This T cell receptor (beta chain) was captured by sequencing in a study of cytomegalovirus exposure and HLA in healthy donors. V was clipped by 4 bases and J by 3 bases; unmatched bases: 10. Germline CDR1 is SGHNT and CDR2 is YYREEE (reference sequence). CDR3 length equals 17 residues. With 60 Vbeta and 13 Jbeta primers, the PCR was carried out. Sequencing was performed with immunoSEQ multiplex PCR; in TCRdb, only in-frame clones are kept and a portion is missing. The sample table includes 40,000 to 50,000 clones. This sequence originates from a woman aged 40 to 55 in good health and CMV-seronegative. The sequenced sample consisted of PBMCs. V is TRBV5-4 and J is TRBJ2-2, with TRBD2 matching 9 bases. CDR3 protein: CASSHPGGLAYTGELFF. CDR3 coding DNA: TGTGCCAGCAGCCACCCCGGGGGACTAGCATACACCGGGGAGCTGTTTTTT.